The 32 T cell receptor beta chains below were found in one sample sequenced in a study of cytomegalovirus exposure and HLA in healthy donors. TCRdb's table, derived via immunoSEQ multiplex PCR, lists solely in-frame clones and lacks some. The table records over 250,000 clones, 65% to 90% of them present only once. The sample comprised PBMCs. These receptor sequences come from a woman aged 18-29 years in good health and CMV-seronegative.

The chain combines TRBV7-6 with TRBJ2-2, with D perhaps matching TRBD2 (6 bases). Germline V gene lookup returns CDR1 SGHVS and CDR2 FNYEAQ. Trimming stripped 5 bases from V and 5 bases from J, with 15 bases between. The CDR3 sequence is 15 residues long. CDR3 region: CASSEGLSSTGELFF. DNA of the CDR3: TGTGCCAGCAGCGAGGGACTCTCGTCGACCGGGGAGCTGTTTTTT.

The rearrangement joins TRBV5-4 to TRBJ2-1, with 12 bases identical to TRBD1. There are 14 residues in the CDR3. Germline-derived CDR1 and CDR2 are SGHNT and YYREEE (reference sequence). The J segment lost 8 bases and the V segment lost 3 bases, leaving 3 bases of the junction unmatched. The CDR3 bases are TGTGCCAGCAGCTGGGGACAGGGGGCGTATGAGCAGTTCTTC. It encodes CASSWGQGAYEQFF.

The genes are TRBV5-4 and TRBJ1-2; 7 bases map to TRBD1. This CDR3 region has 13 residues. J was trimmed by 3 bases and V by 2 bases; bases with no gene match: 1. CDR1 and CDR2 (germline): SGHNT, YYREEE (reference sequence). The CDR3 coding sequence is TGTGCCAGCAGCTTCGACAGGGACTATGGCTACACCTTC. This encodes CASSFDRDYGYTF.

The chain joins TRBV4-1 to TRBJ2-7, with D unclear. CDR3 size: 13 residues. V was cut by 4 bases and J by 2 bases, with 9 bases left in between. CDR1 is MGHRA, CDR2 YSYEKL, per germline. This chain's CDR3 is CASSLRRAYEQYF. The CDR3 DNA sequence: TGCGCCAGCAGCCTTCGGAGAGCCTACGAGCAGTACTTC.

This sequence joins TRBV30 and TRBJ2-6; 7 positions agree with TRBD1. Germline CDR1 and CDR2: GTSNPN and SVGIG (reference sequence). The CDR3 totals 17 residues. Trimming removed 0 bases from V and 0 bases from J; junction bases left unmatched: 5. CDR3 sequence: CAWSVGQSFSGANVLTF. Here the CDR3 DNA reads TGTGCCTGGAGTGTGGGACAGTCTTTCTCTGGGGCCAACGTCCTGACTTTC.

DNA of the CDR3: TGCAGCGCTAGACAGGGGGATCTGTTAAGGGCTGAAGCTTTCTTT. It is translated as CSARQGDLLRAEAFF. The chain links TRBV29-1 to TRBJ1-1, with TRBD1 matching over 9 bases. The germline gives CDR1 SQVTM, CDR2 ANQGSEA. V gave up 7 bases and J gave up 6 bases; unmatched junction bases: 15. This CDR3 is built from 15 residues.

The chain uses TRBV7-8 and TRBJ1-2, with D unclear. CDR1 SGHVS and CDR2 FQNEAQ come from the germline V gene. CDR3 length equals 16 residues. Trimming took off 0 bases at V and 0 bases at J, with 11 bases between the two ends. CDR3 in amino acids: CASSLARIGSNYGYTF. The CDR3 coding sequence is TGTGCCAGCAGCTTAGCGCGGATAGGCTCTAACTATGGCTACACCTTC.

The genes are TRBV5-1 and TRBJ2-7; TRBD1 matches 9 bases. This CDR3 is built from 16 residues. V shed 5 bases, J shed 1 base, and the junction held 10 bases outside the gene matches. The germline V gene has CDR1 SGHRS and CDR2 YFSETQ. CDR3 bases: TGCGCCAGCAGGGCGACTCTGGGACAGGGATCCTACGAGCAGTACTTC. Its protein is CASRATLGQGSYEQYF. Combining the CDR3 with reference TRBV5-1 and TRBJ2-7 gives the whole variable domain KAGVTQTPRYLIKTRGQQVTLSCSPISGHRSVSWYQQTPGQGLQFLFEYFSETQRNKGNFPGRFSGRQFSNSRSEMNVSTLELGDSALYLCASRATLGQGSYEQYFGPGTRLTVT.

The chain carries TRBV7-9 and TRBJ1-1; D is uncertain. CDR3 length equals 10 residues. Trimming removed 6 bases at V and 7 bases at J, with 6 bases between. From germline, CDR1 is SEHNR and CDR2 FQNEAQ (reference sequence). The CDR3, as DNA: TGTGCCAGCAGTCACTATGAAGCTTTCTTT. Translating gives CASSHYEAFF.

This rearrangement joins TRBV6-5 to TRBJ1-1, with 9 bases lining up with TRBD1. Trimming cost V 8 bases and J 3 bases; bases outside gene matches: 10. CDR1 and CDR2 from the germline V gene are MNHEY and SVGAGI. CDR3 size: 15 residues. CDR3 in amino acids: CASHNLDRGYTEAFF. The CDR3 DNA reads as TGTGCCAGCCACAATCTGGACAGGGGTTACACTGAAGCTTTCTTT.

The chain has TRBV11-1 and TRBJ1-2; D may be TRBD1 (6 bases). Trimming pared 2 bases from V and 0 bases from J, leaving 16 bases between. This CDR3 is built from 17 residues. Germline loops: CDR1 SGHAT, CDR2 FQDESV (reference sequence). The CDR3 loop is CASSLFGDKGSNYGYTF. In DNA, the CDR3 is TGTGCCAGCAGCTTATTCGGGGACAAGGGATCTAACTATGGCTACACCTTC.

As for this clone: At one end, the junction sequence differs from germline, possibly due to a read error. The CDR3 loop reads CVSSRVEQYF. The CDR3 DNA reads as TGTGTCAGCAGCAGGGTCGAGCAGTACTTC. The chain couples TRBV28 to TRBJ2-7; weak D call: TRBD1 (5 bases). The CDR3 extends over 10 amino acids. The V gene's germline CDR1 is MDHEN and CDR2 SYDVKM. The entire variable domain, with the rest obtained from reference TRBV28 and TRBJ2-7, is as follows: DVKVTQSSRYLVKRTGEKVFLECVQDMDHENMFWYRQDPGLGLRLIYFSYDVKMKEKGDIPEGYSVSREKKERFSLILESASTNQTSMYLCVSSRVEQYFGPGTRLTVT.

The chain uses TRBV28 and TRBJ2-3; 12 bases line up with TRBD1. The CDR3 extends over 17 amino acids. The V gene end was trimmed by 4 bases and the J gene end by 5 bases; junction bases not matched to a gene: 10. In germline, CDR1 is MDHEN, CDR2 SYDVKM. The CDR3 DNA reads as TGTGCCAGCAGTTGGAAACCGGGACAGGGGGCTCGAGATACGCAGTATTTT. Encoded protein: CASSWKPGQGARDTQYF.

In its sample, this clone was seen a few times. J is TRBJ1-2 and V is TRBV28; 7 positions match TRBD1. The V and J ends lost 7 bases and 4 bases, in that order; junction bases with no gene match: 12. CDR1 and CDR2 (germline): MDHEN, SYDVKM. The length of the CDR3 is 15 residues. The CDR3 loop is CASTIFRQGGYGYTF. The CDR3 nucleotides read TGTGCCAGCACCATTTTCCGACAGGGTGGCTATGGCTACACCTTC.

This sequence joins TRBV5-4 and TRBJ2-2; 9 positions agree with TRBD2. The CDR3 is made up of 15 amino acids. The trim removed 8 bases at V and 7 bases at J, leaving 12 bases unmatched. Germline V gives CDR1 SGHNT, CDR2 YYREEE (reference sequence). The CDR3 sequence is CASRVAGVKGGELFF. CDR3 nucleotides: TGTGCCAGTCGTGTAGCGGGAGTTAAAGGCGGGGAGCTGTTTTTT.

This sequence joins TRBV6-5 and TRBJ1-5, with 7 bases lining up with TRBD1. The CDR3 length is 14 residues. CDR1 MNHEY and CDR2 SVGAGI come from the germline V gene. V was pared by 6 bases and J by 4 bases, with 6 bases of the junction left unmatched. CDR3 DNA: TGTGCCAGCAGCACTACAGGGGTGAATCAGCCCCAGCATTTT. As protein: CASSTTGVNQPQHF.

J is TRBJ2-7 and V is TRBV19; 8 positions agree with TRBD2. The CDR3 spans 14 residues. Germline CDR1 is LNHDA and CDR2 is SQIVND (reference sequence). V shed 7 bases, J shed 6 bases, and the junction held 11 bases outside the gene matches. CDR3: CASTPRERETEQYF. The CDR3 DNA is TGTGCCAGTACCCCTCGGGAGCGGGAGACCGAGCAGTACTTC.

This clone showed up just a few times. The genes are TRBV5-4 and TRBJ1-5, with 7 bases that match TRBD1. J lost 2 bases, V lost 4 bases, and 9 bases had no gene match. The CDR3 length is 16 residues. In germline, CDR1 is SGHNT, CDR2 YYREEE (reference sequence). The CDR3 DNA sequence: TGTGCCAGCAGCCCGGGACAGCCGACGGGCAATCAGCCCCAGCATTTT. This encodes CASSPGQPTGNQPQHF.

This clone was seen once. CDR3 DNA sequence: TGCGCCAGCAGCTTGGCGACGCGGAGGAACGATGGCTACACCTTC. It specifies CASSLATRRNDGYTF. The V call is TRBV5-1, the J call TRBJ1-2; D call uncertain. Looked up from germline, CDR1 is SGHRS and CDR2 is YFSETQ. This CDR3 has 15 residues. Deletions cut 0 bases from V and 6 bases from J, with 15 bases between.

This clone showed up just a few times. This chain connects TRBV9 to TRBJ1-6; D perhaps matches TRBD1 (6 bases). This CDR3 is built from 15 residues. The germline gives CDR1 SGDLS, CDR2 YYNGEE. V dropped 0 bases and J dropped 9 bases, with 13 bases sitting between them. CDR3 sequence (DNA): TGTGCCAGCAGCGTAGGGGACACAACGGGTTCACCCCTCCACTTT. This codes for CASSVGDTTGSPLHF.

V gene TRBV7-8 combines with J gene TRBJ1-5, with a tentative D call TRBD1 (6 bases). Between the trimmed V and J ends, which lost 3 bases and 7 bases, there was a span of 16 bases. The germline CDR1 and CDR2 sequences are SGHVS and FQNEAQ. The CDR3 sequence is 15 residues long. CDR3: CASSLGPSQGQPQHF. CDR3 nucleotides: TGTGCCAGCAGCTTGGGCCCCTCTCAGGGGCAGCCCCAGCATTTT.

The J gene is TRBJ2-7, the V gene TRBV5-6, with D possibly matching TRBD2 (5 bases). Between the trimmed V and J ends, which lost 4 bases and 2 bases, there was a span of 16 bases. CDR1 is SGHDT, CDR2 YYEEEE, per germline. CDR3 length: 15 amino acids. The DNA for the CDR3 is TGTGCCAGCAGCCGGACCCGGGGTAGCGCCTACGAGCAGTACTTC. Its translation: CASSRTRGSAYEQYF.

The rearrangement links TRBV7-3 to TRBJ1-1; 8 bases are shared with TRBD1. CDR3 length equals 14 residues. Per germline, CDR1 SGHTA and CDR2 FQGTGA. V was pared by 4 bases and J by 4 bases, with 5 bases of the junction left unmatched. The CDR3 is CASSSTTGATEAFF. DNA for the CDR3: TGTGCCAGCAGCTCAACGACAGGGGCCACTGAAGCTTTCTTT.

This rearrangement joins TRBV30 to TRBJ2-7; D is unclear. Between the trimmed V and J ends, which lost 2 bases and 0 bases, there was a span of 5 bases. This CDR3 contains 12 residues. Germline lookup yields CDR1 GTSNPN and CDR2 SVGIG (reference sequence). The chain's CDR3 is CAWSTVSYEQYF. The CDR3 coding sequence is TGTGCCTGGAGTACGGTCTCCTACGAGCAGTACTTC.

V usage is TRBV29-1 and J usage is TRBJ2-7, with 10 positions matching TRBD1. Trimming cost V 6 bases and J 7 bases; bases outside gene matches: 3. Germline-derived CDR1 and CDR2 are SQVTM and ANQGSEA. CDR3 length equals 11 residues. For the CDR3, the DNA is TGCAGCGTCGACAGGGGGCGGGAGCAGTACTTC. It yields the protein CSVDRGREQYF.

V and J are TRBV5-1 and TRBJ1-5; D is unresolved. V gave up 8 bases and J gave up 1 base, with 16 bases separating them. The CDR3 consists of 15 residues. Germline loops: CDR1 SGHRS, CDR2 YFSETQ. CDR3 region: CASKMGGGSNQPQHF. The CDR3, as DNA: TGCGCCAGTAAGATGGGAGGTGGAAGCAATCAGCCCCAGCATTTT.

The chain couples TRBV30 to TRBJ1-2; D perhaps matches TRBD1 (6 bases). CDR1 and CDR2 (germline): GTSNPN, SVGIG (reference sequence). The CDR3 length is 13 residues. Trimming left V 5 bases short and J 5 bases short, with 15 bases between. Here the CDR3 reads CAWREGGRYGYTF. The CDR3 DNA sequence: TGTGCCTGGCGGGAGGGGGGGCGGTATGGCTACACCTTC.

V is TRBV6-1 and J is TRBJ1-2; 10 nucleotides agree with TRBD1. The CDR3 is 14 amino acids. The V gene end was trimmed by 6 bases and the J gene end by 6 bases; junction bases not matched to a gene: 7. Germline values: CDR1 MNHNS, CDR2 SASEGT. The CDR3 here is CASRWTGGQNGYTF. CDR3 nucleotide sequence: TGTGCCAGCAGGTGGACAGGGGGGCAGAATGGCTACACCTTC.

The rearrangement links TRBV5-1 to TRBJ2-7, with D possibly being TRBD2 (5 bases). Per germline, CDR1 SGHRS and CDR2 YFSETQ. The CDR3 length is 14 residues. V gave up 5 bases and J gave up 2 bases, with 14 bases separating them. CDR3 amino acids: CASSAEGGPYEQYF. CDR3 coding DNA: TGCGCCAGCAGTGCAGAAGGAGGCCCCTACGAGCAGTACTTC.

The CDR3 loop reads CASSTRHMTEAFF. CDR3 nucleotide sequence: TGTGCCAGCAGCACCCGACACATGACTGAAGCTTTCTTT. The chain is built from TRBV7-9 and TRBJ1-1; no firm D call. Germline loops: CDR1 SEHNR, CDR2 FQNEAQ (reference sequence). The CDR3 spans 13 residues. The V end was cut by 5 bases, the J end by 5 bases, with 12 bases between. Drawing the rest from reference TRBV7-9 and TRBJ1-1, the complete variable domain is DTGVSQNPRHKITKRGQNVTFRCDPISEHNRLYWYRQTLGQGPEFLTYFQNEAQLEKSRLLSDRFSAERPKGSFSTLEIQRTEQGDSAMYLCASSTRHMTEAFFGQGTRLTVV.

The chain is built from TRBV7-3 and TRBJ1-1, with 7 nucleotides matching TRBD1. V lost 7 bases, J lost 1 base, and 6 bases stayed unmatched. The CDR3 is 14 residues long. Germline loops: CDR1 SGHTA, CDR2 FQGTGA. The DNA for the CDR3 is TGTGCCAGCAAGGGGGCCGGAGAGAACACTGAAGCTTTCTTT. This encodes CASKGAGENTEAFF.

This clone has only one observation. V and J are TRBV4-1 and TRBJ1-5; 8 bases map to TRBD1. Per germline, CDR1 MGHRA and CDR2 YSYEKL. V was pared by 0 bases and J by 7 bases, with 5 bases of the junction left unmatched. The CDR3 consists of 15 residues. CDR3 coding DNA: TGCGCCAGCAGCCAAGACGACAGGGGAAGGCAGCCCCAGCATTTT. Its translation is CASSQDDRGRQPQHF.